Below are 5 T cell receptor beta chains sequenced from a single sample in a study of Tregs in tolerant kidney transplant recipients. Produced via immunoSEQ multiplex PCR; TCRdb's table is partial and in-frame only. The sample has 50,000 to 75,000 clones; approximately 85% are singletons. Source: Tregs from blood, taken before the transplant. Receptors originate from a human donor who received a combined kidney and bone marrow transplant.

V is TRBV5-5 and J is TRBJ1-4, with a possible D match to TRBD1 (6 bases). Germline V gene sequence: CDR1 SGHKS, CDR2 YYEKEE (reference sequence). V was shortened by 4 bases and J by 5 bases, with 15 bases between the two germline ends. The CDR3 runs 15 residues. The CDR3 DNA follows: TGTGCCAGCAGCCCGCCCGGGACACTAAATGAAAAACTGTTTTTT. As protein: CASSPPGTLNEKLFF.

The chain has TRBV4-2 and TRBJ1-2; D not certain. V was clipped by 0 bases and J by 8 bases, with 22 bases between them. The CDR3 contains 17 residues. Germline lookup yields CDR1 LGHNA and CDR2 YNFKEQ. The CDR3 protein is CASSQDNRETPQPGYTF. The DNA of the CDR3 is TGTGCCAGCAGCCAAGATAATAGAGAGACACCCCAGCCGGGCTACACCTTC.

This CDR3 reads CASSLPSPLKDNEQFF. CDR3 bases: TGTGCCAGCAGCTTACCTAGCCCCCTTAAGGACAATGAGCAGTTCTTC. The gene calls are TRBV11-2 and TRBJ2-1; a weak D match, TRBD2 (5 bases). CDR1 and CDR2 from the germline V gene are SGHAT and FQNNGV. Trimming pared 2 bases from V and 5 bases from J, leaving 16 bases between. The CDR3 sequence is 16 residues long.

The J gene is TRBJ2-5, the V gene TRBV6-5; D gene uncertain. The CDR3 contains 13 residues. V lost 2 bases to trimming and J lost 0 bases, with 4 bases between them. Looked up from germline, CDR1 is MNHEY and CDR2 is SVGAGI. CDR3 protein: CASSYGYQETQYF. Written as DNA, the CDR3 is TGTGCCAGCAGTTACGGGTACCAAGAGACCCAGTACTTC.

The chain joins TRBV27 to TRBJ1-2; 7 bases line up with TRBD1. The germline V gene has CDR1 MNHEY and CDR2 SMNVEV (reference sequence). The CDR3 is 14 amino acids. V lost 2 bases and J lost 4; bases outside the gene matches: 4. The CDR3 protein is CASSLQGGGYGYTF. In nucleotides, the CDR3 is TGTGCCAGCAGTTTACAGGGGGGGGGCTATGGCTACACCTTC.